This record looks at one T cell receptor beta chain sequence and its context. The entry originates in a study of blood T cell repertoires in COVID-19. Study overall: Acute and convalescent COVID-19 specimens originated in the United States, Italy and Spain. From T cells, B-cell-depleted T cells, or PBMCs came the material, which was cDNA or gDNA.

Trimming cost V 1 base and J 5 bases, with 11 bases left between them. Germline lookup yields CDR1 SGHAT and CDR2 FQNNGV. The CDR3 has 15 residues. Authors' methods: It was from reference gene primer amplification that nucleated cell counts were estimated. Using immunoSEQ multiplex PCR, the repertoire was profiled, and TCRdb retains in-frame clones only, with some absent. The DNA was the basis for D and trimming; V, J and clone size are from that table. Of approximately 88,000 clones listed, about three quarters are singletons. The gene calls are TRBV11-2 and TRBJ1-4; D is uncertain. The specimen sequenced was peripheral blood. The clonotype originates from a man aged 50 to 59 who had recovered from COVID-19. The CDR3 nucleotides read TGTGCCAGCAGCTTAGGTCTTATACTCAATGAAAAACTGTTTTTT. Its translation: CASSLGLILNEKLFF.